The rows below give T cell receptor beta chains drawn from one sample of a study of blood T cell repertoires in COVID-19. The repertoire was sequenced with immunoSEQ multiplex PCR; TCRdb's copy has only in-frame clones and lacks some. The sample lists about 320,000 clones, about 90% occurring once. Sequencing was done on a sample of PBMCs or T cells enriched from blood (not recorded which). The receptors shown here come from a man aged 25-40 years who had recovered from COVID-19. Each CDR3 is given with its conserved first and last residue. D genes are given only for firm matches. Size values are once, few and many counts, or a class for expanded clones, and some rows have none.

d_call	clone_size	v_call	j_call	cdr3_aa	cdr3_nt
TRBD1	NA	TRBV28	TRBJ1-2	CASSYQGAGYGYTF	TGTGCCAGCAGTTACCAGGGGGCTGGCTATGGCTACACCTTC
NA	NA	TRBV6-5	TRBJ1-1	CASSYWEDTEAFF	TGTGCCAGCAGTTACTGGGAGGACACTGAAGCTTTCTTT
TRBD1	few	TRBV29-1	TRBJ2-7	CSVGTGISYEQYF	TGCAGCGTCGGGACAGGGATTTCCTACGAGCAGTACTTC
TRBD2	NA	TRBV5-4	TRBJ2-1	CASRKGSRGGPNEQFF	TGTGCCAGCAGAAAGGGGTCGCGGGGGGGGCCCAATGAGCAGTTCTTC
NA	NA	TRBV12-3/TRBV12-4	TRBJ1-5	CASTYELVQPQHF	TGTGCCAGCACCTATGAACTTGTTCAGCCCCAGCATTTT
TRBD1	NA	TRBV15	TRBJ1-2	CATSYGTGYLYSGGYTF	TGTGCCACCAGCTATGGGACAGGGTATCTGTACTCCGGGGGCTACACCTTC
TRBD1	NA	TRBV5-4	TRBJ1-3	CASSLDRGGTIYF	TGTGCCAGCAGCTTGGACAGGGGAGGCACCATATATTTT
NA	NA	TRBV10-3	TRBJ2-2	CAIRQDIGELFF	TGTGCCATCAGGCAGGATATCGGGGAGCTGTTTTTT
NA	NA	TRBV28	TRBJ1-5	CASNIINQPQHF	TGTGCCAGCAATATAATCAATCAGCCCCAGCATTTT
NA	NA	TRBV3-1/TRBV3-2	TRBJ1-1	CASSQVGSDTEAFF	TGTGCCAGCAGCCAAGTAGGGAGTGACACTGAAGCTTTCTTT
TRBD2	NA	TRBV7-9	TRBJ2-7	CASSLAGTRAYEQYF	TGTGCCAGCAGCTTAGCCGGGACTAGGGCCTACGAGCAGTACTTC
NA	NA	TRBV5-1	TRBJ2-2	CASSLEGAGELFF	TGCGCCAGCAGCTTGGAGGGGGCCGGGGAGCTGTTTTTT
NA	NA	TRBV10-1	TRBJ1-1	CASSVLGVTEAFF	TGCGCCAGCAGTGTTCTCGGGGTCACTGAAGCTTTCTTT
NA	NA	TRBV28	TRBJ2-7	CASSLGGRSYEQYF	TGTGCCAGCAGTTTGGGGGGGCGATCCTACGAGCAGTACTTC
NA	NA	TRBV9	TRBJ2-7	CASSVESGTIYEQYF	TGTGCCAGCAGCGTAGAGAGCGGTACAATTTACGAGCAGTACTTC
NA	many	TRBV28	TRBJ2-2	CASSPRGTGELFF	TGTGCCAGCAGTCCCAGGGGCACCGGGGAGCTGTTTTTT
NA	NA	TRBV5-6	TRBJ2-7	CASSTAYEQYF	TGTGCCAGCAGCACAGCCTACGAGCAGTACTTC
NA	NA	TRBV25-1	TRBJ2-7	CASLIQPWGFFYEQYF	TGTGCCAGCCTCATCCAACCGTGGGGCTTCTTCTACGAGCAGTACTTC
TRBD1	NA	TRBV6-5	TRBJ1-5	CASRQGAYQPQHF	TGTGCCAGCAGGCAGGGGGCTTATCAGCCCCAGCATTTT
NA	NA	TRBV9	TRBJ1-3	CASSVGNRAGNTIYF	TGTGCCAGCAGCGTAGGGAACAGGGCTGGAAACACCATATATTTT
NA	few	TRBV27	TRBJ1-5	CASSVAGLNQPQHF	TGTGCCAGCAGTGTGGCAGGCCTCAATCAGCCCCAGCATTTT
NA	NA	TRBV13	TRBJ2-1	CASSSGLGNEQFF	TGTGCCAGCAGCTCCGGTCTAGGCAATGAGCAGTTCTTC
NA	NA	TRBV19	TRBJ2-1	CASSMSEYNEQFF	TGTGCCAGTAGTATGTCGGAGTACAATGAGCAGTTCTTC
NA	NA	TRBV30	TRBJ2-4	CAWEGPGIAKNIQYF	TGTGCCTGGGAGGGGCCAGGGATAGCCAAAAACATTCAGTACTTC
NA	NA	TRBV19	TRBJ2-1	CASSALAGNPYNEQFF	TGTGCCAGTAGTGCCCTGGCAGGGAACCCCTACAATGAGCAGTTCTTC
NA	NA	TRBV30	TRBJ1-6	CAWSVLGRGNSPLHF	TGTGCCTGGAGTGTACTTGGCAGGGGAAATTCACCCCTCCACTTT
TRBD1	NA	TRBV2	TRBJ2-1	CASSPGQGPGAFF	TGTGCCAGCAGTCCGGGACAGGGGCCGGGGGCGTTCTTC
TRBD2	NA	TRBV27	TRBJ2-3	CASSSLAGAGTDTQYF	TGTGCCAGCAGTTCCCTAGCGGGGGCCGGCACAGATACGCAGTATTTT
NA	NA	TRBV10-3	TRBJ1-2	CAISESSGDGYTF	TGTGCCATCAGTGAGTCTTCGGGGGATGGCTACACCTTC
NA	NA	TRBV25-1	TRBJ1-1	CASSEGGSTEAFF	TGTGCCAGCAGTGAGGGAGGGAGCACTGAAGCTTTCTTT
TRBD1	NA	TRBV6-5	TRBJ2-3	CASSHRTGGTDTQYF	TGTGCCAGCAGTCACAGGACAGGCGGCACAGATACGCAGTATTTT
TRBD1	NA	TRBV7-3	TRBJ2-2	CASSPDRENTGELFF	TGTGCCAGCAGCCCGGACAGGGAAAACACCGGGGAGCTGTTTTTT
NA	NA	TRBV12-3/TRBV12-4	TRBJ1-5	CASSLDRKQPQHF	TGTGCCAGCAGTTTAGACAGGAAACAGCCCCAGCATTTT
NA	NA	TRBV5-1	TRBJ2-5	CASSLSIGTRYQETQYF	TGCGCCAGCAGCTTGTCGATTGGGACAAGGTACCAAGAGACCCAGTACTTC
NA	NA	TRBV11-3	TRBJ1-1	CASSPGPSPDTEAFF	TGTGCCAGCAGCCCAGGGCCATCTCCGGACACTGAAGCTTTCTTT
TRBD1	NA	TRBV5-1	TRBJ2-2	CASSWGQTPGELFF	TGCGCCAGCAGCTGGGGACAGACCCCCGGGGAGCTGTTTTTT
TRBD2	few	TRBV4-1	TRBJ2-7	CASSPEWRTSGVSYEQYF	TGCGCCAGCAGCCCAGAGTGGAGAACTAGCGGGGTATCCTACGAGCAGTACTTC
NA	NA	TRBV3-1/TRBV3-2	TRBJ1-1	CASSGRMGEANTEAFF	TGTGCCAGCAGCGGACGAATGGGGGAGGCGAACACTGAAGCTTTCTTT
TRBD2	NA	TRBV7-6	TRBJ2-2	CASSVGLAVNTGELFF	TGTGCCAGCAGCGTGGGACTAGCGGTGAACACCGGGGAGCTGTTTTTT
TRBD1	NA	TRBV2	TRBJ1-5	CASRKRGTGDQPQHF	TGTGCCAGCAGGAAAAGGGGGACAGGGGATCAGCCCCAGCATTTT
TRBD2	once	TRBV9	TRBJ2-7	CASSVGGGGYEQYF	TGTGCCAGCAGCGTAGGCGGGGGGGGATACGAGCAGTACTTC
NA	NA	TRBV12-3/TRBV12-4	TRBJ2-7	CASSFVPVYEQYF	TGTGCCAGCAGTTTCGTTCCGGTTTACGAGCAGTACTTC
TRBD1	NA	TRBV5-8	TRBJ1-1	CASSSPGTGLFEAFF	TGTGCCAGCAGCTCCCCCGGGACAGGGCTATTCGAGGCTTTCTTT
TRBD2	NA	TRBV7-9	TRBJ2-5	CASSLRAGGRETQYF	TGTGCCAGCAGCTTAAGAGCGGGGGGTCGGGAGACCCAGTACTTC
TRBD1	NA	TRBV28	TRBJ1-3	CASTLHQGAAGNTIYF	TGTGCCAGCACCCTCCATCAGGGGGCCGCTGGAAACACCATATATTTT
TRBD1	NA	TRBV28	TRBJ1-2	CASSPQGAGYGYTF	TGTGCCAGCAGCCCACAGGGGGCCGGCTATGGCTACACCTTC
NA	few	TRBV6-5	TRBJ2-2	CAAARLTGELFF	TGTGCGGCGGCACGACTCACCGGGGAGCTGTTTTTT
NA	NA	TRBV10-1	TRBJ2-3	CASRGEFTDTQYF	TGCGCCAGCAGGGGAGAGTTTACGGATACGCAGTATTTT
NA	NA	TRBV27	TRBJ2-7	CASSLNQAYEQYF	TGTGCCAGCAGTTTAAACCAGGCCTACGAGCAGTACTTC
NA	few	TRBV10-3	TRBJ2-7	CAISESRQAEEYF	TGTGCCATCAGTGAGTCCAGACAGGCGGAGGAGTACTTC
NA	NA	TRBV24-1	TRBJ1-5	CATSDTSFSSNQPQHF	TGTGCCACCAGTGACACCTCTTTCAGTAGCAATCAGCCCCAGCATTTT
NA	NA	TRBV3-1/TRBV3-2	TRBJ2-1	CASSRGSLYNEQFF	TGTGCCAGCAGCCGGGGCTCACTCTACAATGAGCAGTTCTTC
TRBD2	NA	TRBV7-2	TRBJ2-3	CASSLMPGTRSTDTQYF	TGTGCCAGCAGCTTAATGCCCGGGACTAGGAGCACAGATACGCAGTATTTT
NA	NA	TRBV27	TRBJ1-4	CASSLRATNEKLFF	TGTGCCAGCAGTCTGCGTGCGACAAATGAAAAACTGTTTTTT
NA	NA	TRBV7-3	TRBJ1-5	CASSLSALGPQHF	TGTGCCAGCAGCTTATCGGCACTAGGGCCCCAGCATTTT
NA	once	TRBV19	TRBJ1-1	CASSGLMNTEAFF	TGTGCCAGTTCAGGACTTATGAACACTGAAGCTTTCTTT
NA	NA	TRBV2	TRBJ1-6	CASRNRSSYNSPLHF	TGTGCCAGCAGGAATCGTAGCTCCTATAATTCACCCCTCCACTTT
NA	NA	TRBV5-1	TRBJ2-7	CASSLGVGRESYEQYF	TGCGCCAGCAGCTTGGGAGTCGGCAGGGAAAGCTACGAGCAGTACTTC
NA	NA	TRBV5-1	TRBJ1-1	CASSIGQRNTEAFF	TGCGCCAGCAGCATCGGACAGAGGAACACTGAAGCTTTCTTT
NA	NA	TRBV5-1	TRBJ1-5	CASSSLPGVQPQHF	TGCGCCAGCAGCTCGTTGCCCGGGGTTCAGCCCCAGCATTTT